A selection of T cell receptor beta chains follows, all from one sample in a study of shared clonotypes between healthy human individuals. Profiled with immunoSEQ multiplex PCR; TCRdb holds only in-frame clones, not every one. Here the sample spans around 2.1 million clones, roughly 91% being singletons. Sequenced sample: naive CD8+ T cells from PBMCs. The source of these receptors is a man aged 18 to 35 in good health. Some clones in this sample may be carry-over from other donors' samples. CDR3s include the opening cysteine and the closing phenylalanine or tryptophan. The D gene is left open where the match is weak.

cdr3_aa: CASSLSYSRLRYEQYF; cdr3_length: 16; d_call: NA; v_call: TRBV27
cdr3_aa: CASSVRDRGQTQYF; cdr3_length: 14; d_call: TRBD1; v_call: TRBV27
cdr3_aa: CASSLSGNYGYTF; cdr3_length: 13; d_call: NA; v_call: TRBV27
cdr3_aa: CASWGANTNQPQHF; cdr3_length: 14; d_call: NA; v_call: TRBV6-1
cdr3_aa: CASSLDLGSGNTDTQYF; cdr3_length: 17; d_call: TRBD2; v_call: TRBV7-8
cdr3_aa: CASSVGTGTGSSTEAFF; cdr3_length: 17; d_call: TRBD1; v_call: TRBV9
cdr3_aa: CAWRAPQGDGDIQYF; cdr3_length: 15; d_call: NA; v_call: TRBV30
cdr3_aa: CASSEDEGWDTEAFF; cdr3_length: 15; d_call: NA; v_call: TRBV6-1
cdr3_aa: CASRNSGTGLYEQYF; cdr3_length: 15; d_call: TRBD1; v_call: TRBV19
cdr3_aa: CASSGGSGANVLTF; cdr3_length: 14; d_call: NA; v_call: TRBV2
cdr3_aa: CASSSTGFNYGYTF; cdr3_length: 14; d_call: NA; v_call: TRBV7-9
cdr3_aa: CASSFWVSPTYEQYF; cdr3_length: 15; d_call: NA; v_call: TRBV5-6
cdr3_aa: CASSERFLMNTEAFF; cdr3_length: 15; d_call: NA; v_call: TRBV19
cdr3_aa: CASSWGPVSAVHF; cdr3_length: 13; d_call: NA; v_call: TRBV5-6
cdr3_aa: CASSLGGYNQPQHF; cdr3_length: 14; d_call: NA; v_call: TRBV5-6
cdr3_aa: CASSMGGGGTEAFF; cdr3_length: 14; d_call: NA; v_call: TRBV19
cdr3_aa: CAWSVRGFEAFF; cdr3_length: 12; d_call: NA; v_call: TRBV30
cdr3_aa: CASSFSGNEQYF; cdr3_length: 12; d_call: NA; v_call: TRBV27
cdr3_aa: CASSGGGWDEQFF; cdr3_length: 13; d_call: TRBD2; v_call: TRBV6-1
cdr3_aa: CASSSNDSPPYEQYF; cdr3_length: 15; d_call: NA; v_call: TRBV7-9
cdr3_aa: CATNHQTSGSTSYEQYF; cdr3_length: 17; d_call: TRBD2; v_call: TRBV28
cdr3_aa: CASSQTPATTQETQYF; cdr3_length: 16; d_call: NA; v_call: TRBV11-2
cdr3_aa: CASTLSWGGTEAFF; cdr3_length: 14; d_call: NA; v_call: TRBV19
cdr3_aa: CSVAKREWYNEQFF; cdr3_length: 14; d_call: TRBD2; v_call: TRBV29-1
cdr3_aa: CASSQAGGSGTEAFF; cdr3_length: 15; d_call: NA; v_call: TRBV4-1
cdr3_aa: CASSQGQGAYGYTF; cdr3_length: 14; d_call: TRBD1; v_call: TRBV4-3
cdr3_aa: CASSRGPYYLGYTF; cdr3_length: 14; d_call: NA; v_call: TRBV19
cdr3_aa: CASTPRSTGPVDEQFF; cdr3_length: 16; d_call: NA; v_call: TRBV2